This T cell receptor (beta chain) emerged from a study of OX40 agonist ivuxolimab in advanced cancers. This clone was counted a single time. Assay used: immunoSEQ multiplex PCR; TCRdb lists only in-frame clones, some missing. This sample has around 29,000 clones, with roughly 87% found just once. The CDR3 spans 14 residues. Trimming took off 4 bases at V and 6 bases at J, with 14 bases between the two ends. Germline CDR1 and CDR2: SNHLY and FYNNEI. Sequences were derived from CD4+ or CD8+ T cells sorted from blood, sampled in a trial of the OX40 agonist ivuxolimab. The chain is built from TRBV2 and TRBJ2-3, with D possibly called TRBD1 or TRBD2 (7 bases each). The receptor comes from an adult with an advanced solid tumor such as melanoma, head and neck, liver or kidney cancer. CDR3 DNA sequence: TGTGCCAGCAGTGCAGGGGAGGGGGCCGATACGCAGTATTTT. It encodes CASSAGEGADTQYF.